This T cell receptor (beta chain) comes out of a study of blood T cell repertoires in COVID-19. Study-wide background: Sites across the United States, Italy and Spain contributed samples from acute and convalescent COVID-19. PBMCs, B-cell-depleted T cells, or T cells provided the cDNA or gDNA that made up the material.

Produced via immunoSEQ multiplex PCR; TCRdb's table is partial and in-frame only. The repertoire holds about 68,000 clones, with about nine tenths as singletons. CDR3 size: 14 residues. The ends were cut back, 4 bases at V and 5 bases at J, with 11 bases in the middle. Germline V gene lookup returns CDR1 MGHRA and CDR2 YSYEKL. The TCR was taken from a man aged 25 to 40 with acute or convalescent COVID-19. The rearrangement uses TRBV4-1 and TRBJ1-4; no clear D. Sequenced: peripheral blood. The CDR3 region is CASSLSPSNEKLFF. The CDR3 DNA follows: TGCGCCAGCAGCCTAAGCCCTTCGAATGAAAAACTGTTTTTT.